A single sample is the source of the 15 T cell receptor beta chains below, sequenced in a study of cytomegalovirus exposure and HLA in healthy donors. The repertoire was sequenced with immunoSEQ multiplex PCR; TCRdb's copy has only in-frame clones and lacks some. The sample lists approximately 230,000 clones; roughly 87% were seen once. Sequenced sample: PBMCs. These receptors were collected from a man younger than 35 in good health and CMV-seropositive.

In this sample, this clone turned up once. The CDR3 protein is CASGFSGPGELFF. The CDR3 DNA reads as TGCGCCAGCGGTTTCTCAGGGCCCGGGGAGCTGTTTTTT. The chain recombines TRBV5-1 with TRBJ2-2; a weak D match, TRBD1 (5 bases). Germline CDR1 reads SGHRS; CDR2 reads YFSETQ. The CDR3 extends over 13 amino acids. V was clipped by 7 bases and J by 6 bases, with 13 bases between them.

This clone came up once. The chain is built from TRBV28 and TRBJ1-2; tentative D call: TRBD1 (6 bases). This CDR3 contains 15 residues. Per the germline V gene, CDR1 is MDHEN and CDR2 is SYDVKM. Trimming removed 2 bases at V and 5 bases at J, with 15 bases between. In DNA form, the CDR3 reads TGTGCCAGCAGTTTAGGTGGACAGATACTATATGGCTACACCTTC. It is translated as CASSLGGQILYGYTF.

The chain's CDR3 is CATSRTGGYNEQFF. The CDR3 bases are TGTGCCACCAGCAGGACCGGAGGGTACAATGAGCAGTTCTTC. This rearrangement joins TRBV15 to TRBJ2-1, with D perhaps matching TRBD2 (6 bases). Germline lookup yields CDR1 LNHNV and CDR2 YYDKDF (reference sequence). V lost 3 bases to trimming and J lost 4 bases, with 10 bases between them. The length of the CDR3 is 14 residues.

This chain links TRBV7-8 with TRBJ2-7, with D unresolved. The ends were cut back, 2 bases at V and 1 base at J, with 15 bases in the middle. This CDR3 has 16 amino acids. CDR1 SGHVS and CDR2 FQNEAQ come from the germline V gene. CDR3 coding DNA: TGTGCCAGCAGCTTACTCGAAGAAGTCCTATCCTACGAGCAGTACTTC. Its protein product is CASSLLEEVLSYEQYF.

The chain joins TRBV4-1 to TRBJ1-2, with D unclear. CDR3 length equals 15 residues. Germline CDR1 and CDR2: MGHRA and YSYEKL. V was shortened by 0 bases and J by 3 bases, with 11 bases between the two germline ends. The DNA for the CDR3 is TGCGCCAGCAGCCAAGATGCCGGGGTTCACTATGGCTACACCTTC. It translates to CASSQDAGVHYGYTF.

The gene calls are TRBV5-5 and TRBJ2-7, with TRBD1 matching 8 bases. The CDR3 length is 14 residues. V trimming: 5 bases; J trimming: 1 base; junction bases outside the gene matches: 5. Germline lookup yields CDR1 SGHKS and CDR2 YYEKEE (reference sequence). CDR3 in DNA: TGTGCCAGCAGTTTCGGGACAGGTTCCTACGAGCAGTACTTC. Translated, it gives CASSFGTGSYEQYF.

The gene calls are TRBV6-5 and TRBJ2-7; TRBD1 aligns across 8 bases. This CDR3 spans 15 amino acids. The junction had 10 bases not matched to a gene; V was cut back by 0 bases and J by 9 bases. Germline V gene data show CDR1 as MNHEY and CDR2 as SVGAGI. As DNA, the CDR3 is TGTGCCAGCAGTTACTCGGGGACAGGTGGTACGGGGCAGTACTTC. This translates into CASSYSGTGGTGQYF.

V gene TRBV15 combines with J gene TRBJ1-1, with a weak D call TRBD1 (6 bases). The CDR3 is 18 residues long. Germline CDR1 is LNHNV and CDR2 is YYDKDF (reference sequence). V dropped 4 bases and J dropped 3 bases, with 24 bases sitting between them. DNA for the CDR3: TGTGCCACCAGCACCAGGGTTGACAGGACTAACCCCTACACTGAAGCTTTCTTT. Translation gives CATSTRVDRTNPYTEAFF.

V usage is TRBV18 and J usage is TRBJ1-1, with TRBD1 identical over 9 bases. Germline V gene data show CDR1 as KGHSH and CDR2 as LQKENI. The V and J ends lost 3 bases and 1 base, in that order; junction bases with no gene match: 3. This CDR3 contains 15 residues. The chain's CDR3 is CASSPPTGGNTEAFF. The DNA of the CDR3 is TGTGCCAGCTCACCTCCGACAGGGGGGAACACTGAAGCTTTCTTT.

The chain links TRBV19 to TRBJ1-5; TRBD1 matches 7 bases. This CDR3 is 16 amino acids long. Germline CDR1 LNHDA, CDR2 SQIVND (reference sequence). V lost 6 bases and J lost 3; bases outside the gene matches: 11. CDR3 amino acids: CASRTLGTALNQPQHF. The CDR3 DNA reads TGTGCCAGTAGGACGCTCGGGACAGCCCTCAATCAGCCCCAGCATTTT.

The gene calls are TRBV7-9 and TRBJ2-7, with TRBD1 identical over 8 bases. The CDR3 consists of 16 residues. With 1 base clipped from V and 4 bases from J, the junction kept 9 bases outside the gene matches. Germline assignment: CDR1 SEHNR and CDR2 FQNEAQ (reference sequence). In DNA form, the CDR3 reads TGTGCCAGCAGCTTAGTCCGGGACAGGTCGGCGTACGAGCAGTACTTC. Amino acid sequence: CASSLVRDRSAYEQYF.

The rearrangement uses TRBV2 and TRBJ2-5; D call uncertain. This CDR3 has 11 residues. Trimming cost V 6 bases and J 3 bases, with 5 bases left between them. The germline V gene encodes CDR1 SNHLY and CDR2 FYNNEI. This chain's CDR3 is CASRIEETQYF. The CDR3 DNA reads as TGTGCCAGCAGGATTGAAGAGACCCAGTACTTC.

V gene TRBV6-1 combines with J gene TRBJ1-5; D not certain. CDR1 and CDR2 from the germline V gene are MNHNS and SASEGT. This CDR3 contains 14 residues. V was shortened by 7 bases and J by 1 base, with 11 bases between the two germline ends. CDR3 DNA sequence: TGTGCCAGCACCCCCCAGTTCAGCAATCAGCCCCAGCATTTT. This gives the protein CASTPQFSNQPQHF.

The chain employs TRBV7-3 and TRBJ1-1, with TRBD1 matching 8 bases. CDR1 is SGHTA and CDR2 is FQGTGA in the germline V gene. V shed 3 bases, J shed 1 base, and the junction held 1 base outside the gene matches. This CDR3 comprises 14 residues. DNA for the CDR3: TGTGCCAGCAGCTTGGGGACAGGGAACACTGAAGCTTTCTTT. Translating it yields CASSLGTGNTEAFF. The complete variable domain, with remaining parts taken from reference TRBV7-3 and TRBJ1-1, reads GAGVSQTPSNKVTEKGKYVELRCDPISGHTALYWYRQSLGQGPEFLIYFQGTGAADDSGLPNDRFFAVRPEGSVSTLKIQRTERGDSAVYLCASSLGTGNTEAFFGQGTRLTVV.

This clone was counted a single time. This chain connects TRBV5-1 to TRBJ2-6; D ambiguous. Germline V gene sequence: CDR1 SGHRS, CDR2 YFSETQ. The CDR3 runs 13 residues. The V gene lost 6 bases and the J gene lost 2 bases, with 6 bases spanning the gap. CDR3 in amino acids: CASKEAGANVLTF. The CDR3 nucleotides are TGCGCCAGCAAGGAAGCTGGGGCCAACGTCCTGACTTTC.